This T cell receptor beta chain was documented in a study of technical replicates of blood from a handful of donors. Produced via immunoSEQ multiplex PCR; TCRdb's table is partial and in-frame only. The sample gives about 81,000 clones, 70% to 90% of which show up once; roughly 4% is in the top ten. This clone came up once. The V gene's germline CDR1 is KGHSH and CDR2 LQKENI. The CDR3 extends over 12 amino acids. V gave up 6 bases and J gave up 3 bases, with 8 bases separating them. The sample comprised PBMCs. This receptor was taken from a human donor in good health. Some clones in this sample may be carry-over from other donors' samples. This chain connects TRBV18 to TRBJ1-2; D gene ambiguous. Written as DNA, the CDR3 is TGTGCCAGCTCGGCATTGGACTATGGCTACACCTTC. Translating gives CASSALDYGYTF.